This T cell receptor (beta chain) was captured in a study of T cells in tuberculosis. The time point here: new active TB diagnosis, blood taken before or within 7 days of starting treatment. Germline trimming cut 10 bases from V and 1 base from J; bases unmatched to any gene: 6. The germline gives CDR1 SEHNR, CDR2 FQNEAQ (reference sequence). The CDR3 spans 14 residues. The repertoire was sequenced with immunoSEQ multiplex PCR; TCRdb's copy has only in-frame clones and lacks some. In the table there are 40,000 or so clones, approximately 93% of which are singletons. This TCR derives from an adult with tuberculosis. The V call is TRBV7-9, the J call TRBJ2-2; 7 nucleotides match TRBD2. Here the sequenced sample was PBMCs, taken at tuberculosis diagnosis. CDR3 nucleotides: TGTGCCATGGGGAGGGCACAGAACACCGGGGAGCTGTTTTTT. Amino acid sequence: CAMGRAQNTGELFF.